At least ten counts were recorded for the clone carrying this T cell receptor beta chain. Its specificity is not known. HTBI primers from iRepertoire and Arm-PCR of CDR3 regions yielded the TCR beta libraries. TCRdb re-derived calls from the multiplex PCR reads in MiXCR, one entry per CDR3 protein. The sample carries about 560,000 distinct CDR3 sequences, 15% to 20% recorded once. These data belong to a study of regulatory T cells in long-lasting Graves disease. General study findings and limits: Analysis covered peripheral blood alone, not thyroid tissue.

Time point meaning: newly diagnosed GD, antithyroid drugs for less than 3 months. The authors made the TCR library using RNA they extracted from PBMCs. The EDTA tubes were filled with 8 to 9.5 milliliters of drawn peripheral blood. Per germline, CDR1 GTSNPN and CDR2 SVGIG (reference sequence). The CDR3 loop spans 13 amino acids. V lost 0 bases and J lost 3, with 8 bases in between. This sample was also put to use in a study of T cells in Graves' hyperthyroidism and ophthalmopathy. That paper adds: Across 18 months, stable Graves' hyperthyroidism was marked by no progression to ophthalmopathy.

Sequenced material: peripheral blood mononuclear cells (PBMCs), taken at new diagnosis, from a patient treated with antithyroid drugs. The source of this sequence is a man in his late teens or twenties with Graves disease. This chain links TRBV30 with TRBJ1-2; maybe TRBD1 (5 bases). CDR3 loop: CAWSVGGDYGYTF. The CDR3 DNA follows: TGTGCCTGGAGTGTAGGAGGGGACTATGGCTACACCTTC. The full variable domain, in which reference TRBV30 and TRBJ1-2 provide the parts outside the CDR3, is SQTIHQWPATLVQPVGSPLSLECTVEGTSNPNLYWYRQAAGRGLQLLFYSVGIGQISSEVPQNLSASRPQDRQFILSSKKLLLSDSGFYLCAWSVGGDYGYTFGSGTRLTVV.